This TCR beta chain emerged from a study of blood T cells in healthy people across ages. Findings and limits, study-wide: Diversity of TCR beta per million T cells declined in a roughly linear way with age.

The CDR3 is 15 residues long. Trimming removed 5 bases at V and 0 bases at J, with 11 bases between. Germline V gives CDR1 SGHTA, CDR2 FQGNSA. About this clonotype itself: Its antigen is unidentified.

Next came a second PCR, run for about 7 to 12 cycles, which used a sample-barcoded 5' primer along with a J-beta primer mix. Unique molecular identifiers of 12 random nucleotides labeled each cDNA. TCRdb re-derived calls from the 5' RACE reads in MiXCR, one entry per CDR3 protein. The data show around 800,000 distinct CDR3 sequences, 20% to 30% seen once. Healthy Caucasian individuals from Russia aged roughly 6 to 90 were enrolled as donors. This same sample was also taken into another study, of T cells of mothers and their children. That investigation notes: Among related mother-child pairs, overlap was slightly higher than in unrelated pairs, though not significantly.

The rearrangement joins TRBV7-2 to TRBJ1-5; D is perhaps TRBD1 (5 bases). The source of this sequence is a boy younger than 18 in good health. Sample: blood. The CDR3 sequence is CASSPEGYSNQPQHF. CDR3 nucleotides: TGTGCCAGCAGCCCAGAGGGGTATAGCAATCAGCCCCAGCATTTT.